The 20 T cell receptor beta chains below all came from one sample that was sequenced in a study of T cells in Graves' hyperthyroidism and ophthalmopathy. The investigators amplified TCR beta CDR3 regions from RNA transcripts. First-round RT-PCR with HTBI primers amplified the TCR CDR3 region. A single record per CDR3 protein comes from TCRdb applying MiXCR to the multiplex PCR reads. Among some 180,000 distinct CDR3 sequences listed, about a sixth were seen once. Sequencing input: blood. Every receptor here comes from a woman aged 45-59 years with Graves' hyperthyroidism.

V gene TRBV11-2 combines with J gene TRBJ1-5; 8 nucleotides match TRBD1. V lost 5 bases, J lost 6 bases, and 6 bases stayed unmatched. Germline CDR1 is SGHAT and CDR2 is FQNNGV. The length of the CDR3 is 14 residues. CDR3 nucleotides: TGTGCCAGCAGCGAAGGGACAGGCGCTCAGCCCCAGCATTTT. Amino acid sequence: CASSEGTGAQPQHF.

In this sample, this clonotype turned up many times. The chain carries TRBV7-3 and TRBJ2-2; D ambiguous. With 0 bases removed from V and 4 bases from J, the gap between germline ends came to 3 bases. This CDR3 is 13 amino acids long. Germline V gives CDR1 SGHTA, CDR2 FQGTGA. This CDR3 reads CASSLTGTGELFF. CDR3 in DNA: TGTGCCAGCAGCTTAACTGGCACCGGGGAGCTGTTTTTT.

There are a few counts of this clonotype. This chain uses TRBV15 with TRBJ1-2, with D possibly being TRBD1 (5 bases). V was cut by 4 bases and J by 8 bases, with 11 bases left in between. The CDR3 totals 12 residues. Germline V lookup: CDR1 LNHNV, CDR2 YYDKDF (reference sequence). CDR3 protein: CATSIPGLGYTF. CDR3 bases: TGTGCCACCAGCATTCCGGGACTCGGCTACACCTTC.

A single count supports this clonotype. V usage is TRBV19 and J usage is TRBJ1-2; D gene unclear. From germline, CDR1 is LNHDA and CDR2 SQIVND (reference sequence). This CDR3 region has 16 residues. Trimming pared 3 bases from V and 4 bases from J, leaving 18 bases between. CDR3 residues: CASSITPPEQVYGYTF. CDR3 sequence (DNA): TGTGCCAGTAGTATCACCCCCCCGGAACAAGTCTATGGCTACACCTTC.

The CDR3 nucleotides read TGTGCCAGCAGTGCAGGGGACGCAGGGTATGGCTACACCTTC. Translating it yields CASSAGDAGYGYTF. The chain carries TRBV28 and TRBJ1-2, with D tentatively TRBD1 (6 bases). CDR3 size: 14 residues. Per germline, CDR1 MDHEN and CDR2 SYDVKM. Deletions cut 5 bases from V and 5 bases from J, with 15 bases between.

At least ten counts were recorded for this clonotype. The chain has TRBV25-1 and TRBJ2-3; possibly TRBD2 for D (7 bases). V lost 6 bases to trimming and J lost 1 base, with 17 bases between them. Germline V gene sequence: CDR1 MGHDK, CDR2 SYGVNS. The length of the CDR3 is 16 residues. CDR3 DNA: TGTGCCAGCAGCTCCAACGGGGGGCAGGGCACAGATACGCAGTATTTT. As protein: CASSSNGGQGTDTQYF. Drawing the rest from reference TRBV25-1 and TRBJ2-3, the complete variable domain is EADIYQTPRYLVIGTGKKITLECSQTMGHDKMYWYQQDPGMELHLIHYSYGVNSTEKGDLSSESTVSRIRTEHFPLTLESARPSHTSQYLCASSSNGGQGTDTQYFGPGTRLTVL.

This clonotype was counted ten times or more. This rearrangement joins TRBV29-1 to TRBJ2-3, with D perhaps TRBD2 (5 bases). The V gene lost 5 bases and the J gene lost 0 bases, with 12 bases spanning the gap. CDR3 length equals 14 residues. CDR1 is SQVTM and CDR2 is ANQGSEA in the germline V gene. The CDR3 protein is CSVWSGLSTDTQYF. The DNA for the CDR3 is TGCAGCGTTTGGAGCGGCCTAAGCACAGATACGCAGTATTTT.

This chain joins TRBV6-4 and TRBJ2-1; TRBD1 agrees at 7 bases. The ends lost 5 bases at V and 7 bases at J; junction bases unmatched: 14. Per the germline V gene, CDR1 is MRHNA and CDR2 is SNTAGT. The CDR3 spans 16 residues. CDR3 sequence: CASSKDRTGFTNEQFF. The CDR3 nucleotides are TGTGCCAGCAGTAAAGATCGGACAGGTTTCACGAATGAGCAGTTCTTC.

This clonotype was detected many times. This CDR3 is CASSQGLAGTNEQFF. The CDR3 DNA sequence: TGTGCCAGCAGCCAGGGACTAGCGGGAACCAATGAGCAGTTCTTC. The gene calls are TRBV7-9 and TRBJ2-1, with 13 bases aligning to TRBD2. Germline CDR1 SEHNR, CDR2 FQNEAQ (reference sequence). V dropped 5 bases and J dropped 6; count of bases not matched to a gene: 4. There are 15 residues in the CDR3. The variable domain in full, with the rest retrieved from reference TRBV7-9 and TRBJ2-1, is DTGVSQNPRHKITKRGQNVTFRCDPISEHNRLYWYRQTLGQGPEFLTYFQNEAQLEKSRLLSDRFSAERPKGSFSTLEIQRTEQGDSAMYLCASSQGLAGTNEQFFGPGTRLTVL.

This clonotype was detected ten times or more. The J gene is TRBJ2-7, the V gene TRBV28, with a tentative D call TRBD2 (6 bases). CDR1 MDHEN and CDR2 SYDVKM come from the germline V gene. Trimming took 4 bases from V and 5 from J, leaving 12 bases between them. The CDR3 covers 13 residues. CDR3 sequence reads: CASSSGGINEQYF. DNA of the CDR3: TGTGCCAGCAGTTCCGGGGGAATCAACGAGCAGTACTTC. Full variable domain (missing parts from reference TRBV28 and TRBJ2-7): DVKVTQSSRYLVKRTGEKVFLECVQDMDHENMFWYRQDPGLGLRLIYFSYDVKMKEKGDIPEGYSVSREKKERFSLILESASTNQTSMYLCASSSGGINEQYFGPGTRLTVT.

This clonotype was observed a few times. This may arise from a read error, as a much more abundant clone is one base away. The DNA of the CDR3 is TGCGCCGGCAGCTCCCGGGACAGGGCGATCTACGAGCAGTACTTC. This encodes CAGSSRDRAIYEQYF. The chain joins TRBV5-1 to TRBJ2-7; 9 nucleotides align to TRBD1. The germline V gene encodes CDR1 SGHRS and CDR2 YFSETQ. The CDR3 totals 15 residues.

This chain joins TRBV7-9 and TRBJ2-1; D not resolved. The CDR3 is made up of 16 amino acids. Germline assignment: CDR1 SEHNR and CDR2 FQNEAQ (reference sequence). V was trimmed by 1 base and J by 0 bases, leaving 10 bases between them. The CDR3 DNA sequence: TGTGCCAGCAGCTTAGGGATTTCGAGCTCCTACAATGAGCAGTTCTTC. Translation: CASSLGISSSYNEQFF.

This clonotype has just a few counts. CDR3 nucleotides: TGCGCCAGCAGCTTGGGGGGAGATCAGCCCCAGCATTTT. Translation: CASSLGGDQPQHF. This rearrangement joins TRBV5-1 to TRBJ1-5, with unresolved D. The CDR3 has 13 amino acids. Germline V CDR1 and CDR2: SGHRS, YFSETQ. Trimming left V 0 bases short and J 5 bases short, with 6 bases between.

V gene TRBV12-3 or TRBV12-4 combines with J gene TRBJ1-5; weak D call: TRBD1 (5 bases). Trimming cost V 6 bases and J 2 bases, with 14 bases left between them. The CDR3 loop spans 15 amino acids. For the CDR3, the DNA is TGTGCCAGCAGACGAACCGGAGGGGGCAATCAGCCCCAGCATTTT. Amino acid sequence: CASRRTGGGNQPQHF.

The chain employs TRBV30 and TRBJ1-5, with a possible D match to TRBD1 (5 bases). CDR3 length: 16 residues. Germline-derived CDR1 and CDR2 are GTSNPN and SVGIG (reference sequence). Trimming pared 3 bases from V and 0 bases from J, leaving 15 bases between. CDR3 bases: TGTGCCTGGAGCGGGGGAGGCTTCTCTAGCAATCAGCCCCAGCATTTT. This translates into CAWSGGGFSSNQPQHF.

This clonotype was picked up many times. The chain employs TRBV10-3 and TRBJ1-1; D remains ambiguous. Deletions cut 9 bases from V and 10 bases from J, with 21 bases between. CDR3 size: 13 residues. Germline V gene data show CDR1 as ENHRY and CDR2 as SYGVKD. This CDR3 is CAIGSGRTAGAFF. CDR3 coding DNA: TGTGCCATAGGCTCCGGACGAACAGCTGGAGCTTTCTTT.

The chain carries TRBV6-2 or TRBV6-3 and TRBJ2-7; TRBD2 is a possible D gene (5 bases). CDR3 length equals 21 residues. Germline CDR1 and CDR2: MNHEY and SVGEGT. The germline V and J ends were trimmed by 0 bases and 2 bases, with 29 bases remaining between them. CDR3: CASSYSDPLLRAGTHTYEQYF. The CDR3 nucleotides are TGTGCCAGCAGTTACTCCGACCCTCTCCTGAGGGCGGGTACACACACCTACGAGCAGTACTTC.

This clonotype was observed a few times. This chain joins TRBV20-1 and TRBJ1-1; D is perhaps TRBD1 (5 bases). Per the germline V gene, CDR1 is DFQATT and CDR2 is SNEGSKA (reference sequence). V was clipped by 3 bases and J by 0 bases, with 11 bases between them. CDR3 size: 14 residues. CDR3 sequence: CSARVGAMNTEAFF. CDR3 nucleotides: TGCAGTGCTAGGGTCGGGGCCATGAACACTGAAGCTTTCTTT.

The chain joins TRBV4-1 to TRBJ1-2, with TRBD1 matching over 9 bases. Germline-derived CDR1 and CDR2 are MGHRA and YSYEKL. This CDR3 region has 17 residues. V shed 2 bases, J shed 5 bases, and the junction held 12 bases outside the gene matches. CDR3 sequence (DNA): TGCGCCAGCAGCCAACGAAGGGATTCTGGACAGGGGTATGGCTACACCTTC. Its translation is CASSQRRDSGQGYGYTF.

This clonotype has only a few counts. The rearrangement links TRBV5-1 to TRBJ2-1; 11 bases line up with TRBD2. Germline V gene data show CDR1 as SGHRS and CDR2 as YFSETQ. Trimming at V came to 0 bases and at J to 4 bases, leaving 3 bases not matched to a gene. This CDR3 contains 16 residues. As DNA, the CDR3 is TGCGCCAGCAGCTTGGACGGGACTAGCGGTTACAATGAGCAGTTCTTC. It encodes CASSLDGTSGYNEQFF.